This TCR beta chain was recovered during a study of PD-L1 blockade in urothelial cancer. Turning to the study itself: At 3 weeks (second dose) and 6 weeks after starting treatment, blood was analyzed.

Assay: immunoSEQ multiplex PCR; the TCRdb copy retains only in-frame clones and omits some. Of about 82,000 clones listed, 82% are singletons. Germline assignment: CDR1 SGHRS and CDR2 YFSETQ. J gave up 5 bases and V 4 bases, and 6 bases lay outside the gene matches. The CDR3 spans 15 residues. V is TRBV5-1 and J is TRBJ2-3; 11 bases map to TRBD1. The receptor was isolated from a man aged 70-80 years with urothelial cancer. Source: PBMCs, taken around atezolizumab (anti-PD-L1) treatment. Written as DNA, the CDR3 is TGCGCCAGCAGCCCGGGGACAGGGGGACTAGATACGCAGTATTTT. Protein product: CASSPGTGGLDTQYF.